Listed below are T cell receptor beta chains from one sample, sequenced in a study of blood T cells in healthy people across ages. TCRdb analysed the 5' RACE reads with MiXCR anew, one entry per CDR3 protein. The sample has about 810,000 distinct CDR3 sequences, under 40% seen once. The sample consisted of blood. The receptors derive from a young man in good health. The CDR3 runs from the conserved cysteine through the conserved F or W. D genes are given only for firm matches. Size is omitted from some rows. Given values are once, few, many or a class for expanded clones.

d_gene	abundance	v_gene	j_gene	CDR3nt	CDR3aa
.	.	TRBV10-3	TRBJ1-1	TGTGCCATCAGCAGCGTCGACGGCTTTGAGAGGGGAGGCACTGAAGCTTTCTTT	CAISSVDGFERGGTEAFF
.	.	TRBV7-2	TRBJ1-5	TGTGCCAGCAGCTTAAGTCTCAATAGCAATCAGCCCCAGCATTTT	CASSLSLNSNQPQHF
TRBD1	many	TRBV6-2/TRBV6-3	TRBJ1-1	TGTGCCAGCAGGGACAGGGGGAACACTGAAGCTTTCTTT	CASRDRGNTEAFF
.	few	TRBV4-3	TRBJ2-1	TGCGCCAGCAGCCGCGAGTTGGGGAGCTCCTACAATGAGCAGTTCTTC	CASSRELGSSYNEQFF
TRBD2	.	TRBV4-2	TRBJ2-2	TGTGCCGGCAGCGCCTCTAGCGGAGGGGCCGCCGGGGAGCTGTTTTTT	CAGSASSGGAAGELFF
TRBD1	few	TRBV12-3/TRBV12-4	TRBJ2-5	TGTGCCAGCAGCGACACAGGGGATCTGGAGACCCAGTACTTC	CASSDTGDLETQYF
.	.	TRBV4-2	TRBJ2-1	TGTGCCAGCAGCCAAAGGGACACTGAGCAGTTCTTC	CASSQRDTEQFF
.	.	TRBV27	TRBJ2-3	TGTGCCAGCAGTGGAAGATACTTGATCACTAGCACGGATACGCAGTATTTT	CASSGRYLITSTDTQYF
.	.	TRBV4-2	TRBJ2-2	TGTGCCAGCGCCCGGTTGGACACCGGGGAGCTGTTTTTT	CASARLDTGELFF
.	.	TRBV7-2	TRBJ2-1	TGTGCCAGCAGCTCCACCCCGGGGGTTGTCAATGAGCAGTTCTTC	CASSSTPGVVNEQFF
.	.	TRBV20-1	TRBJ1-6	TGCAGTGCTAGTGGTATCCCGAGCAAGAATTCACCCCTCCACTTT	CSASGIPSKNSPLHF
TRBD1	.	TRBV2	TRBJ1-5	TGTGCCAGCAGGGGACAGGACTGGGATCAGCCCCAGCATTTT	CASRGQDWDQPQHF
.	.	TRBV7-6	TRBJ2-2	TGTGCCAGCAGCTCGGGACCGCCCGGGGAGCTGTTTTTT	CASSSGPPGELFF
.	few	TRBV20-1	TRBJ1-5	TGCAGTGCTAATGGCAGGGCTAATCAGCCCCAGCATTTT	CSANGRANQPQHF
.	many	TRBV4-2	TRBJ2-5	TGTGCCAGCAGCCAAGTTGGGGGGGCTGAGACCCAGTACTTC	CASSQVGGAETQYF
.	few	TRBV12-3/TRBV12-4	TRBJ2-5	TGTGCCAGCAGCCCAATTAAAGCCGGGGGGACCCAGTACTTC	CASSPIKAGGTQYF
.	.	TRBV20-1	TRBJ1-5	TGCAGTGCTAGTGGGGGGGATAGCAATCAGCCCCAGCATTTT	CSASGGDSNQPQHF
.	.	TRBV15	TRBJ2-1	TGTGCCACCAGCAGAGAACCTCGGGCTAGCAGGGGTAATGAGCAGTTCTTC	CATSREPRASRGNEQFF
TRBD2	.	TRBV6-6	TRBJ2-5	TGTGCCAGCAGCTACATGGCGGGGGGTGAGGAGACCCAGTACTTC	CASSYMAGGEETQYF
TRBD1	.	TRBV7-2	TRBJ1-5	TGTGCCAGCAGCTTGGGGGGCGGAGGGGGCCAGCCCCAGCATTTT	CASSLGGGGGQPQHF
TRBD1	few	TRBV5-1	TRBJ1-5	TGCGCCAGCAGCCAAATACCGGGACAGGGTGAACAGCCCCAGCATTTT	CASSQIPGQGEQPQHF
TRBD1	few	TRBV5-1	TRBJ1-5	TGCGCCAGCAGTTATACAGGGGGGAGCAATCAGCCCCAGCATTTT	CASSYTGGSNQPQHF
TRBD1	few	TRBV9	TRBJ2-3	TGTGCCAGCAGCAACTACAGGGGGACCAGGAATACGCAGTATTTT	CASSNYRGTRNTQYF
TRBD1	.	TRBV11-2	TRBJ2-3	TGTGCCAGCAGCTTAGACCGGGACAGTCAAGATACGCAGTATTTT	CASSLDRDSQDTQYF
.	.	TRBV28	TRBJ2-1	TGTGCCAGCAGGGACACTGGATACAATGAGCAGTTCTTC	CASRDTGYNEQFF
.	many	TRBV4-1	TRBJ2-3	TGCGCCAGCAGCCAAGTCGAAGCGGGCACAGATACGCAGTATTTT	CASSQVEAGTDTQYF
.	few	TRBV4-3	TRBJ1-1	TGCGCCAGCAGCCAAGACTCTTCCTGGCCGGCGACTGAAGCTTTCTTT	CASSQDSSWPATEAFF
TRBD1	.	TRBV30	TRBJ1-2	TGTGCCTGGAGGGTAGGGGGCCAGGCATATGGCTACACCTTC	CAWRVGGQAYGYTF